This note documents a single T cell receptor (beta chain) sequence. Libraries were prepared by immunoSEQ multiplex PCR; TCRdb keeps only in-frame clonotypes and omits some of them. The data contain more than 120,000 clones, roughly 87% of them singletons. With 3 bases clipped from V and 5 bases from J, the junction kept 9 bases outside the gene matches. Per the germline V gene, CDR1 is SGHTA and CDR2 is FQGNSA. The CDR3 is 16 residues long. These data originate in a study of cytomegalovirus exposure and HLA in healthy donors. Sequencing used PBMCs. V and J are TRBV7-2 and TRBJ2-5; 10 bases map to TRBD2. The receptor was isolated from a man between 18 and 35 years old in good health and CMV-seropositive. CDR3 sequence: CASSLQAGGPEETQYF. As DNA, the CDR3 is TGTGCCAGCAGCTTGCAAGCGGGGGGGCCGGAGGAGACCCAGTACTTC.